The rows below give T cell receptor beta chains drawn from one sample of a study of cytomegalovirus exposure and HLA in healthy donors. Assay: immunoSEQ multiplex PCR; the TCRdb copy retains only in-frame clones and omits some. This sample has approximately 210,000 clones; around 79% occur once, and the top ten carry approximately 0.4%. Input material: PBMCs. These receptors came from a male donor in good health and CMV-seropositive. CDR3s include the opening cysteine and the closing phenylalanine or tryptophan. The D gene is left open where the match is weak. The size field is filled for only some rows; it gives once, few, many or a size class.

J gene	V gene	clone size	D gene	CDR3 protein	CDR3 DNA
TRBJ1-1	TRBV6-5	once	NA	CATQLEVNTEAFF	TGTGCCACCCAGCTGGAGGTGAACACTGAAGCTTTCTTT
TRBJ2-2	TRBV15	few	NA	CATSRDRVGELFF	TGTGCCACCAGCAGAGATCGGGTCGGGGAGCTGTTTTTT
TRBJ2-3	TRBV7-2	NA	NA	CASSLGASTDTDTQYF	TGTGCCAGCAGCTTAGGGGCAAGTACCGACACAGATACGCAGTATTTT
TRBJ2-7	TRBV9	NA	TRBD1	CASSPLQGAPYEQYF	TGTGCCAGCAGCCCCCTCCAGGGGGCCCCCTACGAGCAGTACTTC
TRBJ1-5	TRBV10-3	NA	NA	CAISESQYSNQPQHF	TGTGCCATCAGTGAGTCTCAGTATAGCAATCAGCCCCAGCATTTT
TRBJ2-7	TRBV27	NA	NA	CASSPSRQSNNEQYF	TGTGCCAGCAGTCCGTCAAGACAGTCTAACAACGAGCAGTACTTC
TRBJ2-1	TRBV7-8	NA	TRBD2	CASSSGTSKNEQFF	TGTGCCAGCAGCTCCGGGACTAGCAAAAATGAGCAGTTCTTC
TRBJ2-7	TRBV5-1	NA	TRBD1	CASSFGQGKDEQYF	TGCGCCAGCAGCTTCGGACAGGGGAAAGACGAGCAGTACTTC
TRBJ2-6	TRBV6-7	NA	TRBD2	CASSYDRSGLEGGQFSGANVLTF	TGTGCCAGCAGTTACGACCGATCGGGACTAGAGGGGGGCCAATTCTCTGGGGCCAACGTCCTGACTTTC
TRBJ1-5	TRBV21-1	NA	NA	CASSNPQVNQPQHF	TGTGCCAGCAGCAACCCCCAGGTCAATCAGCCCCAGCATTTT
TRBJ2-3	TRBV7-3	NA	TRBD2	CASSLNSGGDTQYF	TGTGCCAGCAGCTTAAACTCGGGGGGAGATACGCAGTATTTT
TRBJ2-4	TRBV10-1	NA	TRBD2	CASSAGGAGEGLNIQYF	TGCGCCAGCAGTGCCGGCGGGGCGGGAGAGGGGTTAAACATTCAGTACTTC
TRBJ1-5	TRBV23-1	few	NA	CASRGEVDRNQPQHF	TGCGCCAGCCGGGGGGAGGTGGATCGCAATCAGCCCCAGCATTTT
TRBJ2-7	TRBV6-6	NA	TRBD1	CASSYNAGQVYEQYF	TGTGCCAGCAGTTACAATGCCGGACAGGTCTACGAGCAGTACTTC
TRBJ2-2	TRBV11-2	NA	TRBD1	CASARTGAGELFF	TGTGCCAGCGCAAGGACAGGGGCCGGGGAGCTGTTTTTT
TRBJ1-2	TRBV5-5	NA	NA	CASSLSGQNYGYTF	TGTGCCAGCAGCTTATCAGGACAGAACTATGGCTACACTTTC
TRBJ1-5	TRBV28	NA	NA	CASSINQPQHF	TGTGCCAGCAGCATCAATCAGCCCCAGCATTTT
TRBJ1-2	TRBV7-3	NA	TRBD1	CASSDGQGEGYTF	TGTGCCAGCAGCGACGGACAGGGGGAGGGCTACACCTTC
TRBJ1-2	TRBV5-6	NA	NA	CASRYDTNYGYTF	TGTGCCAGCAGATACGACACTAACTATGGCTACACCTTC
TRBJ2-1	TRBV30	few	NA	CAWSADWSSYNEQFF	TGTGCCTGGAGCGCAGACTGGAGCTCCTACAATGAGCAGTTCTTC
TRBJ2-3	TRBV4-3	few	NA	CASSQDLVSADTQYF	TGCGCCAGCAGCCAAGATTTAGTTTCCGCAGATACGCAGTATTTT
TRBJ2-7	TRBV27	NA	TRBD1	CASSRTGDREDYEQYF	TGTGCCAGCAGTCGTACTGGGGACAGGGAAGACTACGAGCAGTACTTC
TRBJ1-5	TRBV30	NA	TRBD1	CAWSSFRGQENQPQHF	TGTGCCTGGAGTTCCTTTAGGGGACAGGAAAATCAGCCCCAGCATTTT
TRBJ1-1	TRBV7-3	NA	NA	CASSLNPGQRNTEAFF	TGTGCCAGCAGCTTAAACCCGGGACAACGGAACACTGAAGCTTTCTTT
TRBJ2-3	TRBV7-2	NA	NA	CASSVRTGTDTQYF	TGTGCCAGCAGCGTGCGGACTGGGACAGATACGCAGTATTTT
TRBJ2-7	TRBV5-6	few	TRBD1	CASSLAGTGIYEQYF	TGTGCCAGCAGCTTGGCCGGGACAGGCATCTACGAGCAGTACTTC
TRBJ2-2	TRBV7-3	NA	NA	CASSLVVGTSTGELFF	TGTGCCAGCAGCTTAGTGGTCGGTACGAGCACCGGGGAGCTGTTTTTT
TRBJ1-2	TRBV6-1	NA	TRBD1	CASSSGGPTSGYTF	TGTGCCAGCAGTTCAGGGGGCCCCACAAGCGGCTACACCTTC
TRBJ2-2	TRBV27	NA	TRBD2	CASTHMGERGGTGELFF	TGTGCCAGCACTCACATGGGGGAGCGGGGCGGCACCGGGGAGCTGTTTTTT
TRBJ2-1	TRBV25-1	NA	TRBD2	CASSELKTSGRNEQFF	TGTGCCAGCAGTGAATTAAAGACTAGCGGGAGGAATGAGCAGTTCTTC
TRBJ1-4	TRBV4-1	NA	NA	CASSQDGARGIGEKLFF	TGCGCCAGCAGCCAAGACGGGGCTAGGGGGATCGGGGAAAAACTGTTTTTT
TRBJ2-5	TRBV4-2	once	NA	CASSQDFQAETQYF	TGTGCCAGCAGCCAAGATTTCCAGGCAGAGACCCAGTACTTC
TRBJ1-3	TRBV28	NA	TRBD1	CASSRTGGSGNTIYF	TGTGCCAGCAGTAGAACAGGGGGCTCCGGAAACACCATATATTTT
TRBJ1-2	TRBV7-2	NA	TRBD1	CASSSRTGGWGYTF	TGTGCCAGCAGCTCCAGGACAGGGGGATGGGGCTACACCTTC
TRBJ2-7	TRBV5-1	NA	TRBD1	CASSLSQGALSYEQYF	TGCGCCAGCAGCTTGTCACAGGGGGCCCTCTCCTACGAGCAGTACTTC
TRBJ2-1	TRBV4-2	NA	TRBD2	CASSQLAGGFVNEQFF	TGTGCCAGCAGCCAACTTGCGGGGGGCTTTGTAAATGAGCAGTTCTTC
TRBJ2-1	TRBV4-3	NA	TRBD2	CASSQGEGGEQFF	TGCGCCAGCAGCCAAGGGGAGGGCGGTGAGCAGTTCTTC
TRBJ2-5	TRBV6-5	NA	NA	CASRPRGETQYF	TGTGCCAGCAGGCCCCGAGGAGAGACCCAGTACTTC
TRBJ2-5	TRBV7-6	NA	NA	CASSLSTRQETQYF	TGTGCCAGCAGCCTAAGTACTCGACAAGAGACCCAGTACTTC
TRBJ2-6	TRBV28	NA	NA	CASSMPGFSGANVLTF	TGTGCCAGCAGTATGCCAGGGTTCTCTGGGGCCAACGTCCTGACTTTC
TRBJ2-3	TRBV7-9	NA	TRBD2	CASSLGLAGDTQYF	TGTGCCAGCAGCTTAGGGCTAGCGGGGGATACGCAGTATTTT
TRBJ2-1	TRBV7-9	NA	NA	CASSLGEVGGGYNEQFF	TGTGCCAGCAGCTTAGGAGAGGTGGGAGGTGGATACAATGAGCAGTTCTTC
TRBJ2-1	TRBV4-3	NA	NA	CASSQGTANNEQFF	TGCGCCAGCAGCCAAGGGACAGCTAACAATGAGCAGTTCTTC
TRBJ1-4	TRBV9	NA	NA	CASSGGAGGFATNEKLFF	TGTGCCAGCAGCGGAGGAGCGGGGGGCTTTGCAACTAATGAAAAACTGTTTTTT
TRBJ1-1	TRBV10-1	few	NA	CAISTGSNTEAFF	TGCGCCATCTCCACAGGGTCGAACACTGAAGCTTTCTTT
TRBJ2-5	TRBV7-2	NA	NA	CASSRFKGAGETQYF	TGTGCCAGCAGCCGATTTAAGGGCGCGGGGGAGACCCAGTACTTC